This T cell receptor beta chain appears in the sequencing data of a study of blood T cells in healthy people across ages. Whole-study results and caveats: One million T cells yielded diversity estimates that were considered underestimates. The donors' CMV status was not determined, possibly confounding changes in expanded clonotypes.

The sample, about 9.7 milliliters of peripheral blood, was drawn from each donor. The authors extracted at least 6 micrograms of total RNA per sample. In regard to this clonotype: What it binds is not known.

Sample-barcoded 5' priming and a J-beta primer mix drove a second PCR of roughly 6 to 12 cycles. TCRdb used MiXCR to reprocess the 5' RACE reads, holding one entry per CDR3 protein. The table has about 1.4 million distinct CDR3 sequences, roughly 59% seen once. Sequenced sample: blood. This receptor was obtained from a young man in good health.

The CDR3 DNA sequence: TGTGCCAGCAGTTATTCCCGGGGTTCCGGCTACAATGAGCAGTTCTTC. Translated, it gives CASSYSRGSGYNEQFF. This chain joins TRBV6-6 and TRBJ2-1; a possible D gene is TRBD2 (5 bases). V lost 3 bases to trimming and J lost 3 bases, with 15 bases between them. CDR1 and CDR2 from the germline V gene are MNHNY and SVGAGI (reference sequence). This CDR3 has 16 residues.